Below, 12 T cell receptor beta chains from the same sample are listed, as sequenced in a study of CD8 T cells in ankylosing spondylitis. Each CDR3 protein gets one entry after TCRdb re-called the 5' RACE reads with MiXCR. The data contain some 42,000 distinct CDR3 sequences, 2.7% of them singletons. The sequencing input was blood, either unsorted or a sorted T cell fraction (not recorded which). The origin of the receptors is a male donor with ankylosing spondylitis or in good health (not recorded which).

The chain couples TRBV9 to TRBJ1-1; D perhaps matches TRBD1 (6 bases). The ends were cut back, 3 bases at V and 3 bases at J, with 12 bases in the middle. The CDR3 is 14 residues long. Germline CDR1 reads SGDLS; CDR2 reads YYNGEE. The CDR3 here is CASSATGRDTEAFF. The CDR3 coding sequence is TGTGCCAGCAGCGCCACAGGGAGGGACACTGAAGCTTTCTTT.

In its sample, this clonotype was seen many times. The CDR3 bases are TGTGCCAGCAGCGCCGGGACTAGCGGGGCTCCCTACAATGAGCAGTTCTTC. The encoded protein is CASSAGTSGAPYNEQFF. The J gene is TRBJ2-1, the V gene TRBV9; TRBD2 matches at 13 bases. There are 17 residues in the CDR3. Germline V gene data show CDR1 as SGDLS and CDR2 as YYNGEE. Trimming took 3 bases from V and 2 from J; bases not matched to a gene: 5.

This clonotype was seen ten or more times. The genes are TRBV9 and TRBJ1-1; 8 bases line up with TRBD1. Unmatched junction bases numbered 6, after V lost 4 bases and J lost 4 bases. The CDR3 extends over 14 amino acids. From germline, CDR1 is SGDLS and CDR2 YYNGEE. CDR3 loop: CASSKDRVITEAFF. CDR3 DNA sequence: TGTGCCAGCAGCAAGGACAGGGTTATCACTGAAGCTTTCTTT. The entire variable domain, with the rest obtained from reference TRBV9 and TRBJ1-1, is as follows: DSGVTQTPKHLITATGQRVTLRCSPRSGDLSVYWYQQSLDQGLQFLIQYYNGEERAKGNILERFSAQQFPDLHSELNLSSLELGDSALYFCASSKDRVITEAFFGQGTRLTVV.

This clonotype came up many times. This rearrangement joins TRBV9 to TRBJ1-5; D is unclear. V gave up 0 bases and J gave up 0 bases, with 7 bases separating them. The CDR3 spans 15 residues. Germline assignment: CDR1 SGDLS and CDR2 YYNGEE. CDR3 in amino acids: CASSVGPDSNQPQHF. As DNA, the CDR3 is TGTGCCAGCAGCGTAGGCCCCGATAGCAATCAGCCCCAGCATTTT.

This clonotype was counted between two and nine times. The rearrangement joins TRBV9 to TRBJ2-1, with 11 bases aligning to TRBD2. Germline V lookup: CDR1 SGDLS, CDR2 YYNGEE. V gave up 2 bases and J gave up 7 bases; unmatched junction bases: 8. The CDR3 sequence is 16 residues long. The chain's CDR3 is CASSVELAGEGNEQFF. The DNA for the CDR3 is TGTGCCAGCAGCGTGGAACTAGCGGGAGAAGGGAATGAGCAGTTCTTC.

This clonotype was seen many times. This chain links TRBV9 with TRBJ2-2; 8 positions agree with TRBD2. CDR3 size: 18 residues. J was trimmed by 0 bases and V by 0 bases; bases with no gene match: 7. Per germline, CDR1 SGDLS and CDR2 YYNGEE. CDR3 coding DNA: TGTGCCAGCAGCGTAGGAGTTTTTAGCGGGACGAACACCGGGGAGCTGTTTTTT. Its protein is CASSVGVFSGTNTGELFF.

In this sample, this clonotype turned up many times. J is TRBJ2-3 and V is TRBV9; 7 positions match TRBD2. The junction had 3 bases not matched to a gene; V was cut back by 3 bases and J by 5 bases. Germline CDR1 SGDLS, CDR2 YYNGEE. CDR3 length: 13 residues. CDR3: CASSGGGRDTQYF. The CDR3 DNA sequence: TGTGCCAGCAGCGGGGGAGGGAGAGATACGCAGTATTTT.

This clonotype has a count of ten or more. The V gene is TRBV9, the J gene TRBJ1-1; D unresolved. Germline assignment: CDR1 SGDLS and CDR2 YYNGEE. V was trimmed by 4 bases and J by 8 bases, leaving 21 bases between them. The CDR3 covers 15 residues. The CDR3 DNA is TGTGCCAGCAGCTCTCAGAAGACGGACCTCGGGGAAGCTTTCTTT. It codes for CASSSQKTDLGEAFF.

The table lists this clonotype with many counts. For the CDR3, the DNA is TGTGCCAGCAGCGTAGGCCCGGGAGGGCCAGAGACCCAGTACTTC. It yields the protein CASSVGPGGPETQYF. V is TRBV9 and J is TRBJ2-5; 8 bases agree with TRBD2. This CDR3 is 15 amino acids long. J lost 4 bases, V lost 0 bases, and 5 bases had no gene match. Germline lookup yields CDR1 SGDLS and CDR2 YYNGEE. The full variable domain, in which reference TRBV9 and TRBJ2-5 provide the parts outside the CDR3, is DSGVTQTPKHLITATGQRVTLRCSPRSGDLSVYWYQQSLDQGLQFLIQYYNGEERAKGNILERFSAQQFPDLHSELNLSSLELGDSALYFCASSVGPGGPETQYFGPGTRLLVL.

This clonotype has ten or more counts. The chain has TRBV9 and TRBJ2-3; D is unresolved. Germline lookup yields CDR1 SGDLS and CDR2 YYNGEE. This CDR3 is built from 12 residues. Trimming left V 0 bases short and J 6 bases short, with 5 bases between. The CDR3 region is CASSVEKDTQYF. Written as DNA, the CDR3 is TGTGCCAGCAGCGTAGAGAAGGATACGCAGTATTTT.

This clonotype was observed many times. The rearrangement uses TRBV9 and TRBJ1-5, with D possibly being TRBD1 (6 bases). The CDR3 runs to 14 residues. Trimming left V 4 bases short and J 5 bases short, with 13 bases between. The germline gives CDR1 SGDLS, CDR2 YYNGEE. Here the CDR3 reads CASSPGVADQPQHF. The DNA for the CDR3 is TGTGCCAGCAGCCCAGGGGTAGCCGATCAGCCCCAGCATTTT.

This clonotype was recorded many times. CDR3 in amino acids: CASSVGDNLPLEQFF. DNA of the CDR3: TGTGCCAGCAGCGTAGGCGACAACCTCCCCCTCGAGCAGTTCTTC. V is TRBV9 and J is TRBJ2-1; D is unclear. Trimming took off 0 bases at V and 10 bases at J, with 17 bases between the two ends. The CDR3 spans 15 residues. From germline, CDR1 is SGDLS and CDR2 YYNGEE.